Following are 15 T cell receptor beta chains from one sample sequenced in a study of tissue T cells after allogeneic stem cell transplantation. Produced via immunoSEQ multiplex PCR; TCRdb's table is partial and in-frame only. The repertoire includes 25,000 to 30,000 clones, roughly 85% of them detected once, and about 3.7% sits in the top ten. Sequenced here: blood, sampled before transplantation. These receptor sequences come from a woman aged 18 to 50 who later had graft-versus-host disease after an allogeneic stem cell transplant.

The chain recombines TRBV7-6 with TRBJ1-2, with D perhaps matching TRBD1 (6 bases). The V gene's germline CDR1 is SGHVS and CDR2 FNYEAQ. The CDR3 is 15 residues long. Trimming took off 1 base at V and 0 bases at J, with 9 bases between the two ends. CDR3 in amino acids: CASSLGAGANYGYTF. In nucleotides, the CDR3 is TGTGCCAGCAGCTTAGGCGCAGGGGCTAACTATGGCTACACCTTC.

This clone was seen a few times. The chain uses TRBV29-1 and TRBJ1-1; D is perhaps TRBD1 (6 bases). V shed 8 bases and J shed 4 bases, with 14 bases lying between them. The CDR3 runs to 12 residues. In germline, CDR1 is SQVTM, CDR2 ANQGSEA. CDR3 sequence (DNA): TGCAGCTCGATACAGGGAAGCACTGAAGCTTTCTTT. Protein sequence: CSSIQGSTEAFF.

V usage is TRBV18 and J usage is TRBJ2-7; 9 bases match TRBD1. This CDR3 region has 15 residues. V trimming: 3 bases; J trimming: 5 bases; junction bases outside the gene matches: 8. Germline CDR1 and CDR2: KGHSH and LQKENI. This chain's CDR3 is CASSPRDRVGHEQYF. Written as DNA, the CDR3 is TGTGCCAGCTCACCCCGGGACAGGGTGGGTCACGAGCAGTACTTC. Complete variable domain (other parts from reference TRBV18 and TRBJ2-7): NAGVMQNPRHLVRRRGQEARLRCSPMKGHSHVYWYRQLPEEGLKFMVYLQKENIIDESGMPKERFSAEFPKEGPSILRIQQVVRGDSAAYFCASSPRDRVGHEQYFGPGTRLTVT.

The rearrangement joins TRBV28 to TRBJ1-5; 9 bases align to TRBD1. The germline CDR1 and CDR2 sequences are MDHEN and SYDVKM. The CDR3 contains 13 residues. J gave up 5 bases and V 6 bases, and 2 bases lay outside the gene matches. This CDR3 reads CASRQGADQPQHF. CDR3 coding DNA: TGTGCCAGCAGACAGGGGGCGGATCAGCCCCAGCATTTT.

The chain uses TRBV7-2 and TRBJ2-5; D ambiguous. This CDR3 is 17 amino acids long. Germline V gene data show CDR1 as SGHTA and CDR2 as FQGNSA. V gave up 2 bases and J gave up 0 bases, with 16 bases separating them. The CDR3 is CASSLQTPVGYQETQYF. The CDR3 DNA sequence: TGTGCCAGCAGCTTACAAACCCCTGTCGGGTACCAAGAGACCCAGTACTTC.

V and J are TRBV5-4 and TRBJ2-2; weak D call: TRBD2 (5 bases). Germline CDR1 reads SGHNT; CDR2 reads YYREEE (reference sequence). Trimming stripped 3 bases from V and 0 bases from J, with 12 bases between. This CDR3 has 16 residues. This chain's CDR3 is CASSSGTRTNTGELFF. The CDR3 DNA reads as TGTGCCAGCAGCTCCGGAACTAGAACGAACACCGGGGAGCTGTTTTTT. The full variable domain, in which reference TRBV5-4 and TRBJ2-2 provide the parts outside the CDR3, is ETGVTQSPTHLIKTRGQQVTLRCSSQSGHNTVSWYQQALGQGPQFIFQYYREEENGRGNFPPRFSGLQFPNYSSELNVNALELDDSALYLCASSSGTRTNTGELFFGEGSRLTVL.

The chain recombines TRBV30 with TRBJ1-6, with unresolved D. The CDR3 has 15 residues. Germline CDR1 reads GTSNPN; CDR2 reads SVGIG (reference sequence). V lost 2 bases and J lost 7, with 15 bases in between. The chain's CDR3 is CAWSYGIARNSPLHF. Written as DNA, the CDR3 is TGTGCCTGGAGTTATGGGATTGCGAGGAATTCACCCCTCCACTTT. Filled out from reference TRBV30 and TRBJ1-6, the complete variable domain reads SQTIHQWPATLVQPVGSPLSLECTVEGTSNPNLYWYRQAAGRGLQLLFYSVGIGQISSEVPQNLSASRPQDRQFILSSKKLLLSDSGFYLCAWSYGIARNSPLHFGNGTRLTVT.

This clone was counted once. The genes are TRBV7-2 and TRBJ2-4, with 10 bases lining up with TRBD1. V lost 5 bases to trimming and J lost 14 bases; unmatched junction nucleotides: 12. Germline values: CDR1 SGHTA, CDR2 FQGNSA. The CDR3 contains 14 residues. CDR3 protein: CASSLLPGQGIEYF. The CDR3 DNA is TGTGCCAGCAGCCTGCTACCGGGACAGGGGATAGAGTACTTC.

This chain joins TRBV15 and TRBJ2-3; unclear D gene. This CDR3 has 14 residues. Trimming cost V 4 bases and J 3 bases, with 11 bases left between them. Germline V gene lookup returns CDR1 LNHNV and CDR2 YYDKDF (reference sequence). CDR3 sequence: CATSTAGVTDTQYF. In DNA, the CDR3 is TGTGCCACCAGCACGGCCGGCGTAACAGATACGCAGTATTTT.

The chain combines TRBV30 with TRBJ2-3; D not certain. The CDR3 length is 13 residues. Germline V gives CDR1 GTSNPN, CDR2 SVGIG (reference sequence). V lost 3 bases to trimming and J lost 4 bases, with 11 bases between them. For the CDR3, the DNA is TGTGCCTGGAGCCCGAAGGCGGCAGATACGCAGTATTTT. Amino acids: CAWSPKAADTQYF.

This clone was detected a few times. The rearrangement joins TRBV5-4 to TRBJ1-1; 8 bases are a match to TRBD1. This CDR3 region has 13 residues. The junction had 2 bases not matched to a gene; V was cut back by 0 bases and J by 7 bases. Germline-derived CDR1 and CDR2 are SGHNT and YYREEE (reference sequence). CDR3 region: CASSLGGTGEAFF. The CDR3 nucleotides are TGTGCCAGCAGCTTGGGAGGGACAGGTGAAGCTTTCTTT.

DNA for the CDR3: TGCGCCAGCAGCCAAGCGGCAGCGGGAGTCTACAGGAATGAGCAGTTCTTC. Its translation is CASSQAAAGVYRNEQFF. The chain is built from TRBV4-1 and TRBJ2-1; 8 bases agree with TRBD2. Trimming at V came to 1 base and at J to 7 bases, leaving 12 bases not matched to a gene. The CDR3 sequence is 17 residues long. CDR1 is MGHRA, CDR2 YSYEKL, per germline.

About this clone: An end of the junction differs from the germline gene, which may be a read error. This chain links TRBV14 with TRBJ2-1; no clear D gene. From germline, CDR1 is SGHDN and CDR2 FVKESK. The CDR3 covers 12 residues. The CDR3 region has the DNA TGTGCCAGCAGCCAAGAGGGTGTGGTCTGGGTCTTC. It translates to CASSQEGVVWVF.

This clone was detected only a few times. This chain's CDR3 is CSARQGRYTF. The DNA of the CDR3 is TGCAGTGCCAGACAGGGTCGCTACACCTTC. The V call is TRBV20-1, the J call TRBJ1-2; TRBD1 matches 7 bases. In germline, CDR1 is DFQATT, CDR2 SNEGSKA (reference sequence). The CDR3 sequence is 10 residues long. With 6 bases clipped from V and 9 bases from J, the junction kept 4 bases outside the gene matches.

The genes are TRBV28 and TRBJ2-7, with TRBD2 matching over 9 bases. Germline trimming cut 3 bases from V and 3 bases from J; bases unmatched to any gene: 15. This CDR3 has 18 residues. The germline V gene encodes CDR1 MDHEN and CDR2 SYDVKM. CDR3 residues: CASSLELRLAGINYEQYF. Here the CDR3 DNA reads TGTGCCAGCAGTTTGGAGCTGCGCCTAGCGGGAATCAACTACGAGCAGTACTTC.